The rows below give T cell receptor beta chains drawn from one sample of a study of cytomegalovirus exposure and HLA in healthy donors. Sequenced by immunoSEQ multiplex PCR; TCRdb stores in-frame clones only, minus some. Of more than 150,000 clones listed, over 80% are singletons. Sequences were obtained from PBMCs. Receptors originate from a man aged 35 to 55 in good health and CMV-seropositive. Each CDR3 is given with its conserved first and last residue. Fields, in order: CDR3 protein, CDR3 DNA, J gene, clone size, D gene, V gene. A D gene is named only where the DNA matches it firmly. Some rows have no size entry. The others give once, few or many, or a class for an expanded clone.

CASSLRLAGGSDTQYF | TGTGCCAGCAGCTTGCGACTAGCGGGGGGATCAGATACGCAGTATTTT | TRBJ2-3 | - | TRBD2 | TRBV7-2
CASSTSGQGHGYTF | TGTGCCAGCAGTACCTCGGGACAGGGCCATGGCTACACCTTC | TRBJ1-2 | - | TRBD1 | TRBV6-5
CASSPEGGSDEQFF | TGTGCCAGCTCACCCGAGGGAGGGTCCGATGAGCAGTTCTTC | TRBJ2-1 | - | TRBD2 | TRBV18
CASSLVGGLEKLFF | TGTGCCAGCAGTTTAGTCGGGGGGCTCGAAAAACTGTTTTTT | TRBJ1-4 | - | - | TRBV28
CASSPWTSGGYEQYF | TGTGCCAGCAGCCCCTGGACTAGCGGGGGTTACGAGCAGTACTTC | TRBJ2-7 | - | TRBD2 | TRBV11-1
CASSDAGQGASEQYF | TGTGCCAGCAGTGATGCCGGACAGGGGGCGTCTGAGCAGTACTTC | TRBJ2-7 | once | TRBD1 | TRBV6-1
CASSPDRVYGYTF | TGTGCCAGCAGTCCTGACAGGGTCTATGGCTACACCTTC | TRBJ1-2 | - | TRBD1 | TRBV6-5
CASSHPGQGTNTEAFF | TGCGCCAGCAGCCATCCGGGACAGGGCACGAACACTGAAGCTTTCTTT | TRBJ1-1 | - | TRBD1 | TRBV4-1
CASSLGSGLGQFF | TGCGCCAGCAGCTTGGGCTCAGGGTTAGGGCAGTTCTTC | TRBJ2-1 | - | - | TRBV5-1
CASSLDWLNEAFF | TGTGCCAGCAGCTTAGATTGGCTGAATGAAGCTTTCTTT | TRBJ1-1 | - | - | TRBV11-2
CASSSSAGTNEKLFF | TGTGCCAGCAGCTCCTCGGCGGGAACTAATGAAAAACTGTTTTTT | TRBJ1-4 | - | - | TRBV7-8
CASSPQGGAGEQFF | TGTGCCAGCTCACCCCAGGGCGGGGCTGGGGAGCAGTTCTTC | TRBJ2-1 | - | - | TRBV6-6
CASSRRDYISYEQYF | TGTGCCAGCAGCCGTCGGGACTACATCTCCTACGAGCAGTACTTC | TRBJ2-7 | - | TRBD2 | TRBV7-2
CASRKRGGTSLDNEQFF | TGTGCCAGCAGGAAGAGGGGGGGGACTAGCCTTGACAATGAGCAGTTCTTC | TRBJ2-1 | few | TRBD2 | TRBV7-9
CASSSAPRSGETQYF | TGCGCCAGCAGCTCGGCCCCCCGTAGCGGGGAGACCCAGTACTTC | TRBJ2-5 | - | TRBD2 | TRBV5-1
CASSPWGEYGYTF | TGTGCCAGCAGCCCATGGGGGGAATATGGCTACACCTTC | TRBJ1-2 | - | - | TRBV7-8
CASSDAPEGRTMNTEAFF | TGTGCCAGCAGTGACGCCCCTGAGGGAAGGACTATGAACACTGAAGCTTTCTTT | TRBJ1-1 | - | - | TRBV6-4
CAWRSDNSPLHF | TGTGCCTGGAGGTCGGACAATTCCCCCCTCCACTTT | TRBJ1-6 | - | - | TRBV30
CASSFPRGGGYTF | TGTGCCAGCAGCTTTCCCAGGGGCGGCGGCTACACCTTC | TRBJ1-2 | - | - | TRBV5-6
CASSEKETQYF | TGTGCCAGCAGCGAGAAAGAGACCCAGTACTTC | TRBJ2-5 | once | - | TRBV27